This entry lists 4 T cell receptor beta chains sequenced from one sample in a study of shared clonotypes between healthy human individuals. Profiled with immunoSEQ multiplex PCR; TCRdb holds only in-frame clones, not every one. The sample contains 2 million to 2.5 million clones, 90% to 97% of which appear only once. Material for sequencing was naive CD4+ T cells sorted from blood. Subset defined: CD45RA+ positively selected. Receptor source: a man between 18 and 35 years old in good health.

The rearrangement uses TRBV5-8 and TRBJ1-1; TRBD1 is a possible D gene (5 bases). CDR1 SGHTS and CDR2 YDEGEE come from the germline V gene. V was pared by 4 bases and J by 1 base, with 11 bases between. The CDR3 is 14 amino acids. The CDR3 sequence: CASSATGRNTEAFF. CDR3 sequence (DNA): TGTGCCAGCAGCGCCACAGGTCGGAACACTGAAGCTTTCTTT.

The chain employs TRBV18 and TRBJ1-2; 8 bases are a match to TRBD1. V gave up 3 bases and J gave up 8 bases; unmatched junction bases: 2. The germline CDR1 and CDR2 sequences are KGHSH and LQKENI. This CDR3 region has 12 residues. CDR3 DNA: TGTGCCAGCTCACCGACAGGGGAAGGCTACACCTTC. This translates into CASSPTGEGYTF.

J is TRBJ2-5 and V is TRBV21-1; no DNA check was done on the table's D call, TRBD1. TRBV21-1 is noted as a pseudogene. The CDR3 is 17 residues long. The DNA for the CDR3 is TGTGCCAGCAGCAGATCTCAGGGGCCCCCAAGCGGAGAGACCCAGTACTTC. Amino acid sequence: CASSRSQGPPSGETQYF.

Concerning this clone: The same CDR3 is also encoded by other DNA sequences in this sample. The chain recombines TRBV5-1 with TRBJ1-6; D might be TRBD1 (5 bases). The V end lost 0 bases, the J end lost 6 bases, and 7 bases lay between the germline ends. Per the germline V gene, CDR1 is SGHRS and CDR2 is YFSETQ. The CDR3 covers 14 residues. The CDR3 nucleotides read TGCGCCAGCAGCTTGGGTAGGGGTAATTCACCCCTCCACTTT. Translating gives CASSLGRGNSPLHF.